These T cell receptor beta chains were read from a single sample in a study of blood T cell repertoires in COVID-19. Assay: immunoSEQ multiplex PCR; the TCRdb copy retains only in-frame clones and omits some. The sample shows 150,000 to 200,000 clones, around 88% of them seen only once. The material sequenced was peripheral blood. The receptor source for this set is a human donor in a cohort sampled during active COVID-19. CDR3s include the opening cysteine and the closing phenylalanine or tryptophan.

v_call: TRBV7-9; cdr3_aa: CASSKGQGAAYGYTF
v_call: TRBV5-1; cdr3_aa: CASSWGDRGSTDTQYF
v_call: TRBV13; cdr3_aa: CASSQTGGHPYEQYF
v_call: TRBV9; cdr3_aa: CASSGGDTYEQYF
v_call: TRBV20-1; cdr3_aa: CSASPDRAVATFEETQYF
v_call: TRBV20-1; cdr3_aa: CSASGLAGGPDTQYF
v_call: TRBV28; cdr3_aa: CATETGTNTEAFF
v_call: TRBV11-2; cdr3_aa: CASSLSGIMGEQYF
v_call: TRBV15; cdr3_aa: CATSRQGTNYGYTF
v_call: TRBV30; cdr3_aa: CAWSTTRGILNTEAFF
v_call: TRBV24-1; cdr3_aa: CATILGGCCTDTQYF